This is a list of T cell receptor beta chains from one sample in a study of early T cells in non-severe SARS-CoV-2 infection. TCRdb ran MiXCR on the 5' RACE reads and lists one entry per CDR3 protein. The sample has some 120,000 distinct CDR3 sequences, more than 13% seen once. Sequenced material: whole blood. The receptor source for this set is an adult who was a healthcare worker with PCR-confirmed SARS-CoV-2 infection or an uninfected control (not recorded which). The CDR3 runs from the conserved cysteine through the conserved F or W. D genes are given only for firm matches. Clone size is given for some rows only: seen once, a few or many times, or a class if the clone is expanded.

>many|TRBV7-9|TRBD2|TRBJ2-7
TGTGCCAGCAGCTTAGGACTAGCGGGTACCTACGAGCAGTACTTC
CASSLGLAGTYEQYF
>.|TRBV29-1|.|TRBJ2-2
TGCAGCGCTATAACAGGGAACACCGGGGAGCTGTTTTTT
CSAITGNTGELFF
>.|TRBV4-1|.|TRBJ2-1
TGCGCCAGCAGCCCCGACATGGAGCGGCAGTTCTTC
CASSPDMERQFF
>.|TRBV6-6|.|TRBJ1-3
TGTGCCAGCAGTTACGGGGCCGTCTCTGGAAACACCATATATTTT
CASSYGAVSGNTIYF
>.|TRBV10-1|.|TRBJ1-4
TGCGCCAGCATCCCACAGGGACGGAGGGAAGCAACTAATGAAAAACTGTTTTTT
CASIPQGRREATNEKLFF
>.|TRBV5-4|.|TRBJ2-2
TGTGCCAGCAGTGGACCGGGGGAGAACACCGGGGAGCTGTTTTTT
CASSGPGENTGELFF
>.|TRBV5-1|.|TRBJ1-2
TGCGCCAGCAGCCCAGACGGACAGCTCTATGGCTACACCTTC
CASSPDGQLYGYTF
>.|TRBV5-4|TRBD1|TRBJ2-7
TGTGCCAGCAGCTTGACAGGGGAAGAGCAGTACTTC
CASSLTGEEQYF
>few|TRBV29-1|TRBD1|TRBJ2-1
TGCAGCGTGGGTAAGGGACAGGGAGGTGAGCAGTTCTTC
CSVGKGQGGEQFF
>few|TRBV18|.|TRBJ1-2
TGTGCCAGCTCACCGGACAAGGCCAACTATGGCTACACCTTC
CASSPDKANYGYTF
>few|TRBV9|.|TRBJ2-5
TGTGCCAGCAGCGGGGTCCGGGAGACCCAGTACTTC
CASSGVRETQYF
>many|TRBV2|.|TRBJ1-5
TGTGCCAGCAGTCTGGGGGGAATCAGCAATCAGCCCCAGCATTTT
CASSLGGISNQPQHF
>few|TRBV3-1|.|TRBJ2-1
TGTGCCAGCAGCCCCCGGGCGAGGGTGAACGATGAGCAGTTCTTC
CASSPRARVNDEQFF
>few|TRBV29-1|.|TRBJ1-1
TGCAGCGTGTTGACCGGACCCTACACTGAAGCTTTCTTT
CSVLTGPYTEAFF
>many|TRBV6-1|.|TRBJ1-1
TGTGCCAGCAGTGTCCAGTCGAGGACTGAAGCTTTCTTT
CASSVQSRTEAFF
>.|TRBV5-6|.|TRBJ1-2
TGTGCCAGCAGCTTGCGGGGGTATGGCTACACCTTC
CASSLRGYGYTF
>.|TRBV12-3/TRBV12-4|.|TRBJ2-7
TGTGCCAGCACCCGGAGTACCTACGAGCAGTACTTC
CASTRSTYEQYF
>few|TRBV7-8|TRBD2|TRBJ2-1
TGTGCCAGCAGCTTAGAACTAGCGGGGGAGAAAAATGAGCAGTTCTTC
CASSLELAGEKNEQFF
>.|TRBV10-3|TRBD1|TRBJ1-1
TGTGCCATCAGCCCCAGGACAGGGGGCGCGACTGAAGCTTTCTTT
CAISPRTGGATEAFF
>few|TRBV5-1|.|TRBJ2-3
TGCGCCAGCAGCGGTGGCCTCAGCACAGATACGCAGTATTTT
CASSGGLSTDTQYF
>few|TRBV4-2|TRBD2|TRBJ2-5
TGTGCCAGCAGCCCTCAGCCTTCTAGCGGGGGGACCCAAGAGACCCAGTACTTC
CASSPQPSSGGTQETQYF
>few|TRBV7-9|.|TRBJ1-1
TGTGCCAGCAGCTTAGATGGGGGCTCTGAAGCTTTCTTT
CASSLDGGSEAFF
>.|TRBV5-1|.|TRBJ2-1
TGCGCCAGCAGCCGAGAAGGGACCTACAATGAGCAGTTCTTC
CASSREGTYNEQFF
>many|TRBV20-1|TRBD2|TRBJ2-2
TGCAGTGCTGTTAGCGGGGCGAACACCGGGGAGCTGTTTTTT
CSAVSGANTGELFF
>.|TRBV29-1|TRBD1|TRBJ1-1
TGCAGCGTTGAAAAGGACAGGGCCACTGAAGCTTTCTTT
CSVEKDRATEAFF
>few|TRBV10-3|.|TRBJ1-1
TGTGCCATCAGTGAGTCGATAGGACCCGGGCGTGGAAACACTGAAGCTTTCTTT
CAISESIGPGRGNTEAFF
>.|TRBV28|.|TRBJ1-2
TGTGCCAGCAGTATCACCCAGGGTCTTGGCTACACCTTC
CASSITQGLGYTF
>many|TRBV6-5|TRBD2|TRBJ2-1
TGTGCCAGCAGTTTCCGGACTAGCGGGGTGGGTGAGCAGTTCTTC
CASSFRTSGVGEQFF
>few|TRBV7-9|TRBD2|TRBJ2-7
TGTGCCAGCAGCTCCCAGCGGGGGTCCTACGAGCAGTACTTC
CASSSQRGSYEQYF
>few|TRBV7-6|.|TRBJ2-2
TGTGCCAGCCTTAGCTCCGGGGAGCTGTTTTTT
CASLSSGELFF
>.|TRBV15|.|TRBJ1-2
TGTGCCACCAGCAGAACAGGGTCTGGCAACTATGGCTACACCTTC
CATSRTGSGNYGYTF
>many|TRBV12-3/TRBV12-4|.|TRBJ1-2
TGTGCCAGCAGTTTACGAGCCCCTCACAAGGGTGGCTACACCTTC
CASSLRAPHKGGYTF
>.|TRBV20-1|.|TRBJ2-1
TGCAGTGCTACGAACCCCCGGGAAAGCGGAGATGAGCAGTTCTTC
CSATNPRESGDEQFF
>few|TRBV9|.|TRBJ2-2
TGTGCCAGCAGCTTAACTGGGGGTGTGTCCGGGGAGCTGTTTTTT
CASSLTGGVSGELFF
>few|TRBV3-1|.|TRBJ2-5
TGTGCCAGCAGCCAGTCTTATAACCTCCAAGAGACCCAGTACTTC
CASSQSYNLQETQYF
>few|TRBV3-1|.|TRBJ2-7
TGTGCCAGCAGCCCTACCTCCGGACAGAGAAGCTCCTACGAGCAGTACTTC
CASSPTSGQRSSYEQYF
>.|TRBV7-6|.|TRBJ2-1
TGTGCCAGCAGCTTAGAACTTTCCAGCTCCTACAATGAGCAGTTCTTC
CASSLELSSSYNEQFF